Listed below are T cell receptor beta chains from one sample, sequenced in a study of CD8 T cell repertoires and HIV-1 epitope variants. No antigens are known for them. The data were produced by immunoSEQ multiplex PCR, yet TCRdb's version contains in-frame clones alone and is incomplete. The table has around 2,000 clones, around two thirds seen once. Sequenced sample: cultured CD8+ T cells derived from PBMCs. The receptors here all came from a male donor with HIV. Both conserved end residues are part of each CDR3. The D gene is left open where the match is weak. Size values are once, few and many counts, or a class for expanded clones, and some rows have none.

clone_size: NA; j_call: TRBJ2-1; d_call: NA; v_call: TRBV28; cdr3_aa: CASSGDRLNEQFF; cdr3_nt: TGTGCCAGCAGTGGGGACCGACTCAATGAGCAGTTCTTC
clone_size: NA; j_call: TRBJ2-5; d_call: TRBD2; v_call: TRBV27; cdr3_aa: CASTSAGGSETQYF; cdr3_nt: TGTGCCAGCACTTCAGCGGGGGGATCAGAGACCCAGTACTTC
clone_size: NA; j_call: TRBJ2-7; d_call: TRBD1; v_call: TRBV5-6; cdr3_aa: CASSPGQGIYEQYF; cdr3_nt: TGTGCCAGCAGTCCGGGACAGGGTATTTACGAGCAGTACTTC
clone_size: NA; j_call: TRBJ1-5; d_call: NA; v_call: TRBV5-1; cdr3_aa: CASSLEGTNQPQHF; cdr3_nt: TGCGCCAGCAGCTTGGAGGGTACCAATCAGCCCCAGCATTTT
clone_size: few; j_call: TRBJ2-1; d_call: TRBD2; v_call: TRBV7-9; cdr3_aa: CASSLIAGGGSYNEQFF; cdr3_nt: TGTGCCAGCAGCTTAATAGCGGGGGGTGGCTCCTACAATGAGCAGTTCTTC
clone_size: few; j_call: TRBJ1-1; d_call: NA; v_call: TRBV28; cdr3_aa: CASRTGEVTEAFF; cdr3_nt: TGTGCCAGCAGGACAGGAGAGGTCACTGAAGCTTTCTTT
clone_size: NA; j_call: TRBJ2-7; d_call: NA; v_call: TRBV4-2; cdr3_aa: CASSQEGGTSAEQYF; cdr3_nt: TGTGCCAGCAGCCAAGAAGGAGGGACCTCCGCCGAGCAGTACTTC
clone_size: NA; j_call: TRBJ2-7; d_call: NA; v_call: TRBV19; cdr3_aa: CASSTGLKYEQYF; cdr3_nt: TGTGCCAGTAGTACGGGTCTTAAGTACGAGCAGTACTTC
clone_size: NA; j_call: TRBJ2-2; d_call: NA; v_call: TRBV11-2; cdr3_aa: CASSVTANTGELFF; cdr3_nt: TGTGCCAGCAGCGTAACAGCGAACACCGGGGAGCTGTTTTTT
clone_size: few; j_call: TRBJ1-2; d_call: NA; v_call: TRBV23-1; cdr3_aa: CASSQWRLNYGYTF; cdr3_nt: TGCGCCAGCAGTCAATGGAGGCTTAACTATGGCTACACCTTC
clone_size: NA; j_call: TRBJ2-7; d_call: NA; v_call: TRBV27; cdr3_aa: CASSLSGQITYEQYF; cdr3_nt: TGTGCCAGCAGTTTATCTGGACAGATAACCTACGAGCAGTACTTC
clone_size: NA; j_call: TRBJ1-1; d_call: NA; v_call: TRBV4-2; cdr3_aa: CASSQVNTEAFF; cdr3_nt: TGTGCCAGCAGCCAAGTGAACACTGAAGCTTTCTTT
clone_size: NA; j_call: TRBJ2-5; d_call: NA; v_call: TRBV28; cdr3_aa: CASSSSKYREETQYF; cdr3_nt: TGTGCCAGCAGCTCATCCAAGTACAGGGAAGAGACCCAGTACTTC
clone_size: NA; j_call: TRBJ2-5; d_call: TRBD1; v_call: TRBV11-3; cdr3_aa: CASSLDRSQETQYF; cdr3_nt: TGTGCCAGCAGCTTGGACAGGTCCCAAGAGACCCAGTACTTC
clone_size: NA; j_call: TRBJ2-1; d_call: TRBD1; v_call: TRBV9; cdr3_aa: CASSATGTGIYNEQFF; cdr3_nt: TGTGCCAGCAGCGCGACCGGGACAGGGATTTACAATGAGCAGTTCTTC
clone_size: NA; j_call: TRBJ2-1; d_call: TRBD2; v_call: TRBV19; cdr3_aa: CASSIRTSGTYNEQFF; cdr3_nt: TGTGCCAGTAGTATACGGACTAGCGGGACCTACAATGAGCAGTTCTTC
clone_size: NA; j_call: TRBJ2-5; d_call: TRBD2; v_call: TRBV5-8; cdr3_aa: CASSLATSGVQETQYF; cdr3_nt: TGTGCCAGCAGCTTGGCCACTAGCGGCGTACAAGAGACCCAGTACTTC
clone_size: few; j_call: TRBJ2-5; d_call: NA; v_call: TRBV7-2; cdr3_aa: CASSVTGGEETQYF; cdr3_nt: TGTGCCAGCAGCGTAACAGGGGGGGAAGAGACCCAGTACTTC
clone_size: few; j_call: TRBJ2-5; d_call: TRBD1; v_call: TRBV5-1; cdr3_aa: CASSSLPTGVETQYF; cdr3_nt: TGCGCCAGCAGTTCACTCCCGACAGGGGTAGAGACCCAGTACTTC
clone_size: NA; j_call: TRBJ2-7; d_call: TRBD1; v_call: TRBV2; cdr3_aa: CANREPDRGRFEQYF; cdr3_nt: TGTGCCAACAGGGAGCCCGACAGGGGGCGATTCGAGCAGTACTTC
clone_size: few; j_call: TRBJ2-7; d_call: NA; v_call: TRBV28; cdr3_aa: CASSPRLGDLYEQYF; cdr3_nt: TGTGCCAGCAGTCCCCGACTGGGCGACCTCTACGAGCAGTACTTC
clone_size: NA; j_call: TRBJ2-1; d_call: NA; v_call: TRBV7-9; cdr3_aa: CASSLGQVGYNEQFF; cdr3_nt: TGTGCCAGCAGCTTAGGACAGGTGGGGTACAATGAGCAGTTCTTC
clone_size: NA; j_call: TRBJ2-1; d_call: TRBD2; v_call: TRBV10-2; cdr3_aa: CASSVPSGLYNEQFF; cdr3_nt: TGCGCCAGCAGTGTCCCTAGCGGCCTCTACAATGAGCAGTTCTTC
clone_size: NA; j_call: TRBJ2-1; d_call: NA; v_call: TRBV7-9; cdr3_aa: CASSLDPDEQFF; cdr3_nt: TGTGCCAGCAGCTTAGATCCGGATGAGCAGTTCTTC
clone_size: once; j_call: TRBJ2-1; d_call: NA; v_call: TRBV5-6; cdr3_aa: CASSPGTSTYNEQFF; cdr3_nt: TGTGCCAGCAGCCCCGGGACTTCAACTTACAATGAGCAGTTCTTC
clone_size: NA; j_call: TRBJ2-7; d_call: TRBD2; v_call: TRBV5-5; cdr3_aa: CASSLGGGGQPDRDF; cdr3_nt: TGTGCCAGCAGCTTGGGAGGCGGGGGGCAGCCTGATCGAGACTTC
clone_size: once; j_call: TRBJ1-2; d_call: TRBD1; v_call: TRBV19; cdr3_aa: CASSIEPTGGTPTHLYGYTF; cdr3_nt: TGTGCCAGTAGCATAGAACCGACAGGGGGAACCCCTACCCACTTATATGGCTACACCTTC
clone_size: NA; j_call: TRBJ2-5; d_call: TRBD1; v_call: TRBV18; cdr3_aa: CASPKQGRHF; cdr3_nt: TGTGCCAGCCCTAAACAGGGGCGTCACTTC
clone_size: NA; j_call: TRBJ2-7; d_call: TRBD2; v_call: TRBV6-5; cdr3_aa: CASSAGTIEQYF; cdr3_nt: TGTGCCAGCAGTGCGGGGACTATCGAGCAGTACTTC
clone_size: NA; j_call: TRBJ2-7; d_call: TRBD2; v_call: TRBV27; cdr3_aa: CASSLGLAGDNEQYF; cdr3_nt: TGTGCCAGCAGTCTCGGACTAGCGGGAGACAACGAGCAGTACTTC
clone_size: few; j_call: TRBJ2-6; d_call: NA; v_call: TRBV6-1; cdr3_aa: CASSEATRVTGTANVLTF; cdr3_nt: TGTGCCAGCAGTGAAGCGACGAGGGTGACAGGCACTGCCAACGTCCTGACTTTC